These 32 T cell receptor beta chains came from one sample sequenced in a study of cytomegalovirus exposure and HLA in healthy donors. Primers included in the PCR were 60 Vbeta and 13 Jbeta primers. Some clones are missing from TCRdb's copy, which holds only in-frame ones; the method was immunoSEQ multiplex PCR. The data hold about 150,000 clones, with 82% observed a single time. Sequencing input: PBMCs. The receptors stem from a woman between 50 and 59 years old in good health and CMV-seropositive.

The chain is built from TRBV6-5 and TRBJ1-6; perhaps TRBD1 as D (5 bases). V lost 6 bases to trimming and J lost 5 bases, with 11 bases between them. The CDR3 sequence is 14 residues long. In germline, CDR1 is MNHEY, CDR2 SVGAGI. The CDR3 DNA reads TGTGCCAGCAGATTACAGGCTCATAATTCACCCCTCCACTTT. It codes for CASRLQAHNSPLHF.

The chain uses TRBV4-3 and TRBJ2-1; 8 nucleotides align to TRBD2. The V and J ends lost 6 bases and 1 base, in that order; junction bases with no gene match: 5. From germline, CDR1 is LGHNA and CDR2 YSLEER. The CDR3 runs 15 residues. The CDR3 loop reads CASSFGGASYNEQFF. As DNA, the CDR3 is TGCGCCAGCAGTTTCGGGGGGGCTTCCTACAATGAGCAGTTCTTC.

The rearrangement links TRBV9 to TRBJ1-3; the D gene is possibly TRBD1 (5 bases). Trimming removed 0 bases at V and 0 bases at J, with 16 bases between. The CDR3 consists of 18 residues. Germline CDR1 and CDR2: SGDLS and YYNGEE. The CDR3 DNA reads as TGTGCCAGCAGCGTAGATCGGCGTGGGGCACCCTCTGGAAACACCATATATTTT. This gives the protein CASSVDRRGAPSGNTIYF. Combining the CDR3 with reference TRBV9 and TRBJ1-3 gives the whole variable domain DSGVTQTPKHLITATGQRVTLRCSPRSGDLSVYWYQQSLDQGLQFLIQYYNGEERAKGNILERFSAQQFPDLHSELNLSSLELGDSALYFCASSVDRRGAPSGNTIYFGEGSWLTVV.

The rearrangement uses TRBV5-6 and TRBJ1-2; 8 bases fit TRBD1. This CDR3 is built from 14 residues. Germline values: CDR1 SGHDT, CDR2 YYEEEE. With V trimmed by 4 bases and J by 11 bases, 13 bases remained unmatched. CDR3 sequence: CASSGQGIPTQYTF. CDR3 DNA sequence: TGTGCCAGCAGCGGACAGGGTATCCCTACTCAATACACCTTC.

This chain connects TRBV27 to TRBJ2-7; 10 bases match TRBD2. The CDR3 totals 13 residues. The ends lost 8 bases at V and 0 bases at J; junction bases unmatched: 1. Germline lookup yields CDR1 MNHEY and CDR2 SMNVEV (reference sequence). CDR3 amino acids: CASGLAASYEQYF. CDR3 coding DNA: TGTGCCAGCGGACTAGCGGCCTCCTACGAGCAGTACTTC.

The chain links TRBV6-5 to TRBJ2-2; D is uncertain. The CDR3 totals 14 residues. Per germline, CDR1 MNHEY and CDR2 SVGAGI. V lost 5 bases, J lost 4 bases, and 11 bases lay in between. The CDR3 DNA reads TGTGCCAGCAGTCCCACAGTGGGCACCGGGGAGCTGTTTTTT. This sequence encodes CASSPTVGTGELFF.

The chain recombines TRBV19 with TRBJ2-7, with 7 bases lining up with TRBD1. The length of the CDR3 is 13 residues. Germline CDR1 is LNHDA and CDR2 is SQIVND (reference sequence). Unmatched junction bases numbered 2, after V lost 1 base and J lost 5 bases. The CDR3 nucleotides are TGTGCCAGTAGTATAGGAACAGGGGACGAGCAGTACTTC. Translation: CASSIGTGDEQYF.

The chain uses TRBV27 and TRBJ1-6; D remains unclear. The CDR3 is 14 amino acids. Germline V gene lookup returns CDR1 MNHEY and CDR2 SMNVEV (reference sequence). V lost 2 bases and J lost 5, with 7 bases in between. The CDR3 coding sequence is TGTGCCAGCAGTTTAGAGGGTCATAATTCACCCCTCCACTTT. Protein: CASSLEGHNSPLHF.

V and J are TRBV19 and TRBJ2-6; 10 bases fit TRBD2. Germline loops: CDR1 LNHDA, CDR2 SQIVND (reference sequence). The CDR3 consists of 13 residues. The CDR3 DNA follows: TGTGCAAGCGGGGGGGGTTGGGCCAACGTCCTGACTTTC. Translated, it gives CASGGGWANVLTF.

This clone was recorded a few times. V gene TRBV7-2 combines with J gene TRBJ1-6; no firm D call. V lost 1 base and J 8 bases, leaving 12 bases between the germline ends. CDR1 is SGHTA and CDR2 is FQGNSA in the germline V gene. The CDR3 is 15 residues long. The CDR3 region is CASSLVLRADSPLHF. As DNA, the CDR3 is TGTGCCAGCAGCTTAGTTCTGAGGGCTGATTCACCCCTCCACTTT.

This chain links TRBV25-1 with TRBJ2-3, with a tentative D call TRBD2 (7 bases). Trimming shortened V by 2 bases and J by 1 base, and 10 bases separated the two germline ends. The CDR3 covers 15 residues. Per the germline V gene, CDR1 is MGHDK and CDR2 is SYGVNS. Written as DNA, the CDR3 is TGTGCCAGCAGTGAAGGGGGGGCTGGCACAGATACGCAGTATTTT. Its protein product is CASSEGGAGTDTQYF. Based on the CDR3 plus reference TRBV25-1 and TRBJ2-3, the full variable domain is EADIYQTPRYLVIGTGKKITLECSQTMGHDKMYWYQQDPGMELHLIHYSYGVNSTEKGDLSSESTVSRIRTEHFPLTLESARPSHTSQYLCASSEGGAGTDTQYFGPGTRLTVL.

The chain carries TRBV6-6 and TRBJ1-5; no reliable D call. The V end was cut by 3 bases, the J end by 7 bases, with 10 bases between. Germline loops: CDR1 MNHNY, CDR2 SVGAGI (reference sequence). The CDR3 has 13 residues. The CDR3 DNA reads TGTGCCAGCAGTTATCGGGGTGAGCAGCCCCAGCATTTT. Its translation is CASSYRGEQPQHF.

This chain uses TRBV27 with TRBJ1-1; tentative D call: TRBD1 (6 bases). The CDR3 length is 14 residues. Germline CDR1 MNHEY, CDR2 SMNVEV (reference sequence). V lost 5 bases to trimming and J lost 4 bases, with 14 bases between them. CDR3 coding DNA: TGTGCCAGCAGTAAGGAGAGGGGGGGCACTGAAGCTTTCTTT. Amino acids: CASSKERGGTEAFF.

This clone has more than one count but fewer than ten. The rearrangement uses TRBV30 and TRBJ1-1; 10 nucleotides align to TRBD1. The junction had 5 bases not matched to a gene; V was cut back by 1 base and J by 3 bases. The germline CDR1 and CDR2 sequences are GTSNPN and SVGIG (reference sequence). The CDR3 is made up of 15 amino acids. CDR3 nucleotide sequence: TGTGCCTGGAGTGAGGGGGACAGGGGAGACACTGAAGCTTTCTTT. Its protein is CAWSEGDRGDTEAFF. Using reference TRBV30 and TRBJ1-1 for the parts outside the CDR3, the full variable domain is SQTIHQWPATLVQPVGSPLSLECTVEGTSNPNLYWYRQAAGRGLQLLFYSVGIGQISSEVPQNLSASRPQDRQFILSSKKLLLSDSGFYLCAWSEGDRGDTEAFFGQGTRLTVV.

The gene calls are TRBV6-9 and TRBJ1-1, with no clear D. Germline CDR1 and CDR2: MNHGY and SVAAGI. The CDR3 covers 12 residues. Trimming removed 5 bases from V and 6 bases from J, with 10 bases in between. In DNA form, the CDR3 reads TGTGCCAGCAGTAGGAGGGAAGCTGAAGCTTTCTTT. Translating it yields CASSRREAEAFF.

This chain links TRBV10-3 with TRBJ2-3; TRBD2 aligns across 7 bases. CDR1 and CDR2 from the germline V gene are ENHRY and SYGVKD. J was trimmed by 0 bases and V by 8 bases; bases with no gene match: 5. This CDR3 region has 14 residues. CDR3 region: CAIWRGTSTDTQYF. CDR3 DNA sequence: TGTGCCATCTGGCGGGGGACTAGCACAGATACGCAGTATTTT.

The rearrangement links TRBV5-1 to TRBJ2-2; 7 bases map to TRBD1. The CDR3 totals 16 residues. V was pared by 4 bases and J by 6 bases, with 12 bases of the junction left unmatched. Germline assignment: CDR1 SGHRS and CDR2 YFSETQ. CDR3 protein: CASSPEAGGTAGELFF. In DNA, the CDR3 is TGCGCCAGCAGCCCAGAGGCAGGGGGAACGGCCGGGGAGCTGTTTTTT. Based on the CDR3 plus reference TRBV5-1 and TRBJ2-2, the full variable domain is KAGVTQTPRYLIKTRGQQVTLSCSPISGHRSVSWYQQTPGQGLQFLFEYFSETQRNKGNFPGRFSGRQFSNSRSEMNVSTLELGDSALYLCASSPEAGGTAGELFFGEGSRLTVL.

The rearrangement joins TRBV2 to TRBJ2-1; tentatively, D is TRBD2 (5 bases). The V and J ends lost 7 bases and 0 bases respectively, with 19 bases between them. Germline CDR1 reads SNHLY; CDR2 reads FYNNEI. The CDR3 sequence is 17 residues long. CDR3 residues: CASTGRASQSSYNEQFF. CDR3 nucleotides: TGTGCCAGCACTGGGCGGGCTAGCCAGAGCTCCTACAATGAGCAGTTCTTC.

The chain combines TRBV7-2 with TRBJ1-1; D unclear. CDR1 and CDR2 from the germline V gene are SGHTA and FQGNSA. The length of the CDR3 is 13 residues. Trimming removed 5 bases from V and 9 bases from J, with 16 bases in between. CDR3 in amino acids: CASSLIAGNQAFF. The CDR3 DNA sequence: TGTGCCAGCAGCCTTATAGCCGGGAACCAAGCTTTCTTT.

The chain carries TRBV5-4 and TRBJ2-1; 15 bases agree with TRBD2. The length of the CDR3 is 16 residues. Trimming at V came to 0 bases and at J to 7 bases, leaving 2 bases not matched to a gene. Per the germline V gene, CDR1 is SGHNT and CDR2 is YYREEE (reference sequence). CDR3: CASSLGGLAGGNEQFF. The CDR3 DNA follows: TGTGCCAGCAGCTTGGGAGGACTAGCGGGGGGGAATGAGCAGTTCTTC.

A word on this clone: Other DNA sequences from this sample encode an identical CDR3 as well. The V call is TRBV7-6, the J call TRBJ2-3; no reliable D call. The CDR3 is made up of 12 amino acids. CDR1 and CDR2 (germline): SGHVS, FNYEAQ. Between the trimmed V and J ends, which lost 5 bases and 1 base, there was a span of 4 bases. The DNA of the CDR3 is TGTGCCAGCAGCCCCGGCACAGATACGCAGTATTTT. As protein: CASSPGTDTQYF. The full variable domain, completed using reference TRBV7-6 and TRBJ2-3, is GAGVSQSPRYKVTKRGQDVALRCDPISGHVSLYWYRQALGQGPEFLTYFNYEAQQDKSGLPNDRFSAERPEGSISTLTIQRTEQRDSAMYRCASSPGTDTQYFGPGTRLTVL.

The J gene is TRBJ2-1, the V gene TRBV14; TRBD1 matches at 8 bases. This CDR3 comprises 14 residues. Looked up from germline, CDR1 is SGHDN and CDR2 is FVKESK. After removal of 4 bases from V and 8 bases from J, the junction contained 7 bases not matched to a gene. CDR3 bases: TGTGCCAGCAGCCCTTTGGACAGGGACGATGAGCAGTTCTTC. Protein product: CASSPLDRDDEQFF.

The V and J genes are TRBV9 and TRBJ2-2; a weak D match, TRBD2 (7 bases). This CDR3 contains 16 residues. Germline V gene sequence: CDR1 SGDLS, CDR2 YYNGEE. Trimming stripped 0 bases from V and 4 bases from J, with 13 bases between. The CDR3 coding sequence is TGTGCCAGCAGCGTAGAAGGGGGGGGGATCACCGGGGAGCTGTTTTTT. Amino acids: CASSVEGGGITGELFF.

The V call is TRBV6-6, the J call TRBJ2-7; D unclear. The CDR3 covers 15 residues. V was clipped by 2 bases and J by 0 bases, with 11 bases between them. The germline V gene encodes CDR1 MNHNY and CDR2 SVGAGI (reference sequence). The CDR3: CASSYRTASSYEQYF. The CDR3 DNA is TGTGCCAGCAGTTACAGAACAGCAAGCTCCTACGAGCAGTACTTC.

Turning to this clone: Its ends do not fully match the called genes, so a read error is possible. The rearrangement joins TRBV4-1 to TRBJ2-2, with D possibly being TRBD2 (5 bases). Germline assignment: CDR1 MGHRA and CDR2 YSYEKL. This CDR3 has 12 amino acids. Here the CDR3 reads CASSQGNGELFF. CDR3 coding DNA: TGCGCCAGCAGCCAAGGAAACGGGGAGCTATTTTTT.

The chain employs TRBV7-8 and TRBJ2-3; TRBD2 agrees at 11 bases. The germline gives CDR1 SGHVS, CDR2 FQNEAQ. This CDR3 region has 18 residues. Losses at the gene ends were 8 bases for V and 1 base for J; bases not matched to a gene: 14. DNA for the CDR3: TGTGCCAGCGGCTACCGGGGGCTAGCGGGGGGAGGCACAGATACGCAGTATTTT. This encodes CASGYRGLAGGGTDTQYF.

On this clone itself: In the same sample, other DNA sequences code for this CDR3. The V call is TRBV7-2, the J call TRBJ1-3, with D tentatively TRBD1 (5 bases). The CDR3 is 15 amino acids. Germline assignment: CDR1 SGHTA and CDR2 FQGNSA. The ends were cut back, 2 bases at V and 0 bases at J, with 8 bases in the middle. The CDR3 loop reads CASSLRGGSGNTIYF. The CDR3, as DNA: TGTGCCAGCAGCTTACGGGGGGGCTCTGGAAACACCATATATTTT.

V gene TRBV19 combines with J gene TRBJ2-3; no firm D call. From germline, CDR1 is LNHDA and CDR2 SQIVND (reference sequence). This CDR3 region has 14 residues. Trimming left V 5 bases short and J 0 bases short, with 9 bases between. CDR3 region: CASSSQMSTDTQYF. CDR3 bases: TGTGCCAGTAGTTCACAGATGAGCACAGATACGCAGTATTTT.

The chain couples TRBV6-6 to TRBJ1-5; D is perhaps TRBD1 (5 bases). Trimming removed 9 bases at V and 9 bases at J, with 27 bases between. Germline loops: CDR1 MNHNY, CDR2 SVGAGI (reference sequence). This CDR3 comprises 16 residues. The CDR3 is CASWNPGKQASRPQHF. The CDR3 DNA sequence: TGTGCCAGTTGGAACCCAGGGAAGCAGGCGTCTCGGCCCCAGCATTTT.

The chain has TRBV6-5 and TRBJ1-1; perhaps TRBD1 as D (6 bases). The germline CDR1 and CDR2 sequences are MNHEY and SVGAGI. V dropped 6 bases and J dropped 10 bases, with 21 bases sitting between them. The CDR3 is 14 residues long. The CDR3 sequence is CASRPYRATGRAFF. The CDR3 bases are TGTGCCAGCAGACCCTACAGGGCTACAGGGAGAGCTTTCTTT.

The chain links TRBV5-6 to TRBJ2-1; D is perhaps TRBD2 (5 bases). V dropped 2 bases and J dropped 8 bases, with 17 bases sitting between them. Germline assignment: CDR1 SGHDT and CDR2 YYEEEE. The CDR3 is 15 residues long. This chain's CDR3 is CASSLLAGRYHEQFF. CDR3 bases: TGTGCCAGCAGCTTATTGGCGGGCCGATATCATGAGCAGTTCTTC.

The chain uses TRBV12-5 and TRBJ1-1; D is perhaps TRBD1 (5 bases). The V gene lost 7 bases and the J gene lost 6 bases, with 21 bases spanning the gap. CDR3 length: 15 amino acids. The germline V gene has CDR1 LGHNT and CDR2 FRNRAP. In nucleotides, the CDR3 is TGTGCTAGTGCTTCTTCCGGGACTCGGGCGGCTGAAGCTTTCTTT. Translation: CASASSGTRAAEAFF.